The sequence of this T cell receptor beta chain was determined in a study of T cell clonotyping in hematopoietic cell transplantation. Study-level information: Recipients' pretransplant samples followed cytoreduction. Notes on the study in general: At the given depth, recipient repertoires were over 97% de novo clonotypes. Higher Inverse Simpson Index values in graft donor and pretransplant recipient predicted broader posttransplant TCR diversity.

The V gene's germline CDR1 is SGHAT and CDR2 FQNNGV. The CDR3 contains 16 residues. V was pared by 5 bases and J by 1 base, with 14 bases between. Indicated time point: recipient sample about 28 days before transplant, after cytoreduction. Samples: about 28 days before transplant, then days 30, 100 and 180 after. For this clone: Its antigen is undetermined.

Repertoires were generated with immunoSEQ multiplex PCR, while TCRdb's copy carries only in-frame clones and drops some. The profile shows about 36,000 clones, 95% of them singletons. The TCR sequence derives from a middle-aged man with chronic myeloid leukemia. Some clones in this sample may be carry-over from other donors' samples. This rearrangement joins TRBV11-2 to TRBJ2-2; tentatively, D is TRBD1 or TRBD2 (6 bases each). The specimen was peripheral blood mononuclear cells, collected before stem cell transplant. As DNA, the CDR3 is TGTGCCAGCAGCCCTAGGAGGGGGGTGAACACCGGGGAGCTGTTTTTT. This gives the protein CASSPRRGVNTGELFF.